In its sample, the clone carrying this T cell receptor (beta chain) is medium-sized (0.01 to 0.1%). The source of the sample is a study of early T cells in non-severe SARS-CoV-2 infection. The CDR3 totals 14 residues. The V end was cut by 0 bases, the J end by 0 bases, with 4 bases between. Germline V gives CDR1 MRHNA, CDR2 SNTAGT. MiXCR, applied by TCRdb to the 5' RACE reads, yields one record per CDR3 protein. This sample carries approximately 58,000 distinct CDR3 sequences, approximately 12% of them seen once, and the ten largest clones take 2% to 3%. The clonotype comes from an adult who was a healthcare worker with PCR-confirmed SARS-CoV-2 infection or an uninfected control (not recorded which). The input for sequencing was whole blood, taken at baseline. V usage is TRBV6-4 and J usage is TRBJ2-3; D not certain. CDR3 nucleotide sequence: TGTGCCAGCAGTGACTCCGAGAGCACAGATACGCAGTATTTT. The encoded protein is CASSDSESTDTQYF.